This T cell receptor beta chain originates from a study of CD4 T cells in relation to SARS-CoV-2 and coronaviruses. Findings of the study overall: The cross-reactivity analysis covered only spike protein, not other viral proteins.

The table came from immunoSEQ multiplex PCR; TCRdb's copy has only in-frame clones and leaves some out. The profile shows roughly 18,000 clones, approximately 77% of them singletons. Germline CDR1 reads SGHRS; CDR2 reads YFSETQ. The V and J ends lost 0 bases and 6 bases, in that order; junction bases with no gene match: 9. The CDR3 sequence is 15 residues long. The unexposed donors gave CD4+ T cells in about 2010-2019, prior to COVID-19. Isolation of CD4+ T cells took place after roughly nine days in culture. Unexposed-donor CD4+ T cells were probed with SARS-CoV-2 S/N and four cold-coronavirus spikes, cells permitting. PBMCs were plated at 1.5 million to 2.5 million per well in IL-2-containing medium. Half the medium was replaced with IL-2 medium on days 3 and 7. The sample holds a few counts of this clone. Its target is unknown.

The V gene is TRBV5-1, the J gene TRBJ2-7, with 7 bases fitting TRBD2. The sequence came from a human donor in good health. Sequencing was done on a sample of CD4+ T cells from PBMCs, cultured in vitro. CDR3 in DNA: TGCGCCAGCAGCTTGGGCGGGAGCTCCTCAGGCGAGCAGTACTTC. It encodes CASSLGGSSSGEQYF.